Reported below is one TCR beta chain. The sample comes from a study of shared clonotypes between healthy human individuals. Negatively enriched CD4+ T cells were divided by CD45RA into naive and memory. Study processing details: Junction-only sequences without quality scores were provided by ImmunoSEQ, so filtering was different. Only in-frame clones appear in the TCRdb table, and some are missing; sequencing was by immunoSEQ multiplex PCR. D and trimming come from the DNA, and the V and J calls and clone size come from that table. This sample has under 2.5 million clones; just under 95% occur once, and the top ten carry 0.3% to 0.45%. Sequencing used naive CD4+ T cells from PBMCs. As to subset: CD45RA+ positively selected. The TCR comes from a man younger than 30 in good health. Some clones in this sample may be carry-over from other donors' samples.

Written as DNA, the CDR3 is TGTGCCAGCAATTTACGGGGTAGGGGGAACTATGGCTACACCTTC. It yields the protein CASNLRGRGNYGYTF. The V gene is TRBV6-1, the J gene TRBJ1-2; TRBD1 is a possible D gene (6 bases). The CDR3 has 15 residues. V was trimmed by 7 bases and J by 2 bases, leaving 17 bases between them. CDR1 is MNHNS and CDR2 is SASEGT in the germline V gene.